This record looks at one T cell receptor (beta chain) sequence and its context. In the PCR, 60 Vbeta and 13 Jbeta primers were used. Generated by immunoSEQ multiplex PCR, the TCRdb table keeps only in-frame clones and is missing some. The sample records approximately 170,000 clones, around three quarters being singletons. This record comes from a study of cytomegalovirus exposure and HLA in healthy donors. There are 15 residues in the CDR3. The V gene's germline CDR1 is MDHEN and CDR2 SYDVKM. V gave up 5 bases and J gave up 5 bases, with 19 bases separating them. V gene TRBV28 combines with J gene TRBJ2-7; perhaps TRBD2 as D (6 bases). The sequenced material came from PBMCs. This TCR was sampled from a man aged 40-49 years in good health and CMV-seronegative. The CDR3 region is CASSPRGPGRHEQYF. CDR3 nucleotides: TGTGCCAGCAGTCCCCGGGGACCCGGGAGACACGAGCAGTACTTC.